One TCR beta chain is described in this entry. It lacks a known antigen. It has no much larger one-base neighbor in the sample; base qualities were not kept. The library was built by means of the immunoSEQ multiplex PCR assay. What TCRdb holds here is the immuneACCESS table cut down to in-frame rearrangements. Part of the clones is not present; checked against another copy, under half of the missing clones reflect an unresolved V gene, and the others are unexplained. This sample holds 350,000 to 450,000 clones; 80% to 95% were observed only once. Around 6.4% of the sample is held by the ten biggest clonotypes. This sample is part of a study of control samples from healthy donors and cancer patients (dated by TCRdb to about 2020). The CDR3, from cysteine to phenylalanine, totals 13 residues. Just CDR3 DNA is preserved here, 39 bases in frame from base 1. Via the germline V gene, CDR1 is MDHEN and CDR2 SYDVKM. Relative to germline, V is 6 bases shorter and J is 1 base shorter, with 7 bases between their ends.

This clonotype was sampled from a man aged 35 to 55 with head and neck cancer. The sample was PBMCs. The sequence links TRBV28 to TRBJ1-5; no confident D gene assignment can be made. The nucleotide sequence reads TGTGCCAGCAGACGTACGAGCAATCAGCCCCAGCATTTT. It specifies CASRRTSNQPQHF.